One sample yielded the 6 T cell receptor beta chains listed below, sequenced in a study of vaccination and CD4 T cells after COVID-19. As to treatment: approximately nine-day PBMC culture with coronavirus spike peptide pools or control peptides (ViraFEST assay). Antigens for these TCRs are unknown. Cultured CD4+ T cells had their DNA profiled by the Oncomine TCR Beta short-read assay. MiXCR, applied by TCRdb to the PCR reads, yields one record per CDR3 protein. The table records over 14,000 distinct CDR3 sequences, about half of them present only once. The sequenced material came from CD4+ T cells from blood, cultured in vitro. The receptors stem from a human donor who had recovered from COVID-19.

The chain links TRBV18 to TRBJ2-7, with 7 bases that match TRBD1. Germline assignment: CDR1 KGHSH and CDR2 LQKENI. Trimming at V came to 6 bases and at J to 3 bases, leaving 8 bases not matched to a gene. The CDR3 spans 14 residues. CDR3 in amino acids: CASSSEGQIYEQYF. CDR3 coding DNA: TGTGCCAGCTCCTCAGAGGGACAGATCTACGAGCAGTACTTC.

The chain carries TRBV7-2 and TRBJ2-3, with D uncertain. This CDR3 contains 14 residues. Germline CDR1 reads SGHTA; CDR2 reads FQGNSA. Between the trimmed V and J ends, which lost 5 bases and 2 bases, there was a span of 11 bases. The CDR3 region is CASSPGHYTDTQYF. The CDR3 bases are TGTGCCAGCAGCCCCGGCCATTACACAGATACGCAGTATTTT.

This clonotype appeared a few times. This chain connects TRBV20-1 to TRBJ1-5; D remains unclear. The CDR3 sequence is 17 residues long. Trimming took off 0 bases at V and 3 bases at J, with 18 bases between the two ends. From germline, CDR1 is DFQATT and CDR2 SNEGSKA (reference sequence). CDR3 nucleotide sequence: TGCAGTGCTAGAGATATGGCGTTTTCCAGAGACAATCAGCCCCAGCATTTT. Translated: CSARDMAFSRDNQPQHF.

The count of this clonotype is one. The genes are TRBV28 and TRBJ1-2, with D possibly being TRBD1 (5 bases). Germline CDR1 reads MDHEN; CDR2 reads SYDVKM. The CDR3 is 17 residues long. The V end lost 6 bases, the J end lost 4 bases, and 24 bases lay between the germline ends. This CDR3 is CASRELVYRGTIYGYTF. The CDR3 DNA reads TGTGCCAGCAGGGAGCTAGTTTATCGGGGGACTATCTATGGCTACACCTTC.

The table lists this clonotype with a count of one. The V and J genes are TRBV14 and TRBJ2-7, with D perhaps matching TRBD2 (5 bases). The end of the DNA is better explained by TRBJ2-5, so the J call may be wrong. This CDR3 spans 13 amino acids. Germline V gene lookup returns CDR1 SGHDN and CDR2 FVKESK. CDR3 sequence: CASSQQPRGTQYF. CDR3 bases: TGTGCCAGCAGCCAACAACCCCGGGGGACCCAGTACTTC.

The chain couples TRBV6-2 or TRBV6-3 to TRBJ1-5; a weak D match, TRBD1 (5 bases). Trimming cost V 7 bases and J 0 bases, with 31 bases left between them. The CDR3 has 21 amino acids. Germline V gene sequence: CDR1 MNHEY, CDR2 SVGEGT. DNA of the CDR3: TGTGCCAGCAAGGCTAGCGGGCTCCGTAAAAGACAGATTAATAGCAATCAGCCCCAGCATTTT. Translating gives CASKASGLRKRQINSNQPQHF.